This T cell receptor (beta chain) was profiled in a study of PD-1 blockade in classical Hodgkin lymphoma. Regarding the study as a whole: Some patients started nivolumab under 1 year after ASCT, and they were excluded. It was among complete responders that baseline diversity resembled that of newly diagnosed patients. TCR diversity in CD4+, not CD8+, cells rose significantly by C4D1.

Every one of the patients relapsed after autologous stem cell transplantation (brentuximab vedotin exposure was variable). The patients, who had relapsed/refractory classical Hodgkin lymphoma, achieved best responses of complete response, partial response or progressive disease. About this clone itself: As yet, its antigen is unknown.

Method: immunoSEQ multiplex PCR; TCRdb's copy keeps in-frame clones and lacks some. The data show more than 140,000 clones, 78% seen once. Trimming pared 0 bases from V and 6 bases from J, leaving 8 bases between. The germline gives CDR1 ENHRY, CDR2 SYGVKD. The CDR3 is 13 residues long. The input for sequencing was peripheral blood mononuclear cells (PBMCs), taken before the second cycle of nivolumab. The receptor's source is a human donor with classical Hodgkin lymphoma. The chain has TRBV10-3 and TRBJ1-2; D is unresolved. The DNA for the CDR3 is TGTGCCATCAGTGAGTCAGAGGGAGATGGCTACACCTTC. Translating it yields CAISESEGDGYTF.